The present T cell receptor (beta chain) was sequenced within a study of beta chain features in type 1 diabetes. Of note for this clone: Antigen specificity is unknown.

Expressed TCRB transcripts were sequenced, since all the RNA that had been isolated was reverse transcribed. Measured with immunoSEQ multiplex PCR; TCRdb has only the in-frame clones, and not every one. Altogether about 180,000 clones are present, about 7.8% being singletons, with the ten largest covering about 0.9%. Study outcomes and limitations: For Type 1 diabetes patients, all four CD4+ subsets carried TCRB CDR3s that were moderately but significantly shorter.

V lost 7 bases to trimming and J lost 5 bases; unmatched junction nucleotides: 14. Germline V CDR1 and CDR2: SGHRS, YFSETQ. The CDR3 is 16 residues long. The sequence was obtained from a woman aged 40 to 50 with type 1 diabetes. The source material was central memory CD4+ T cells from blood. The chain joins TRBV5-1 to TRBJ2-3, with 9 bases lining up with TRBD2. As DNA, the CDR3 is TGCGCCAGCGCGTCCTTCGTTGCGGGGGGGCAAGATACGCAGTATTTT. It yields the protein CASASFVAGGQDTQYF. Together with reference TRBV5-1 and TRBJ2-3, the CDR3 gives the full variable domain: KAGVTQTPRYLIKTRGQQVTLSCSPISGHRSVSWYQQTPGQGLQFLFEYFSETQRNKGNFPGRFSGRQFSNSRSEMNVSTLELGDSALYLCASASFVAGGQDTQYFGPGTRLTVL.